Listed below are T cell receptor beta chains from one sample, sequenced in a study of blood T cell repertoires in COVID-19. The table came from immunoSEQ multiplex PCR; TCRdb's copy has only in-frame clones and leaves some out. The sample includes roughly 120,000 clones, approximately 70% of them seen just once. Sequencing input: peripheral blood. The source is a human donor with acute or convalescent COVID-19. The donor label of this sample is uncertain. CDR3s include the opening cysteine and the closing phenylalanine or tryptophan. The D gene is left open where the match is weak. Expanded clones get a size class; other rows say once, few or many, or leave the size out.

cdr3_nt: TGCAGTGCTAGTGCTCGGGGGATGGCCAAAAACATTCAGTACTTC
cdr3_aa: CSASARGMAKNIQYF
d_call: .
v_call: TRBV20-1
j_call: TRBJ2-4
clone_size: once

cdr3_nt: TGTGCCAGCAGCCAAGTCCACACTCCAGGGGACTATGGCTACACCTTC
cdr3_aa: CASSQVHTPGDYGYTF
d_call: .
v_call: TRBV3-1/TRBV3-2
j_call: TRBJ1-2
clone_size: .

cdr3_nt: TGTGCCAGCAGCTGCCATGGGGTTCCCCCAGGGTTCGTCTACGAGCAGTACTTC
cdr3_aa: CASSCHGVPPGFVYEQYF
d_call: .
v_call: TRBV21-1
j_call: TRBJ2-7
clone_size: .

cdr3_nt: TGTGCCAGCGCCGAAAGGGGGGGCGTAGAGACCCAGTACTTC
cdr3_aa: CASAERGGVETQYF
d_call: .
v_call: TRBV3-1/TRBV3-2
j_call: TRBJ2-5
clone_size: .

cdr3_nt: TGTGCCAGCAGCTTATATGATGCCAGGGGTCGGGCTAACTATGGCTACACCTTC
cdr3_aa: CASSLYDARGRANYGYTF
d_call: .
v_call: TRBV7-9
j_call: TRBJ1-2
clone_size: .

cdr3_nt: TGTGCCAGCAGCGTCTTCCTACAGGGAGCTGAAGCTTTCTTT
cdr3_aa: CASSVFLQGAEAFF
d_call: .
v_call: TRBV7-2
j_call: TRBJ1-1
clone_size: .

cdr3_nt: TGCGCCAGCAGCTTGATACAGGACGGTGAGCAGTTCTTC
cdr3_aa: CASSLIQDGEQFF
d_call: .
v_call: TRBV5-1
j_call: TRBJ2-1
clone_size: .

cdr3_nt: TGTGCCAGCAGGACGGGACAGGGAAGAGAAAAACTGTTTTTT
cdr3_aa: CASRTGQGREKLFF
d_call: TRBD1
v_call: TRBV2
j_call: TRBJ1-4
clone_size: .

cdr3_nt: TGTGCCAGCAGTTATAACAGGGGGAGGGAAAAACTGTTTTTT
cdr3_aa: CASSYNRGREKLFF
d_call: TRBD1
v_call: TRBV6-1
j_call: TRBJ1-4
clone_size: .

cdr3_nt: TGCGCCAGCAGCTCGCCGGGTGGCAGCGAGACCCAGTACTTC
cdr3_aa: CASSSPGGSETQYF
d_call: .
v_call: TRBV5-1
j_call: TRBJ2-5
clone_size: .

cdr3_nt: TGTGCCAGCAGCATCGACAGGGGGGTCTATGAAAAACTGTTTTTT
cdr3_aa: CASSIDRGVYEKLFF
d_call: TRBD1
v_call: TRBV7-8
j_call: TRBJ1-4
clone_size: few

cdr3_nt: TGTGCCAGCAGTGGGGGGACAGGGGTTCAAAATTCACCCCTCCACTTT
cdr3_aa: CASSGGTGVQNSPLHF
d_call: TRBD1
v_call: TRBV27
j_call: TRBJ1-6
clone_size: .

cdr3_nt: TGTGCCAGCAGCCGATCCCAGACAGGTACTGAAGCTTTCTTT
cdr3_aa: CASSRSQTGTEAFF
d_call: .
v_call: TRBV7-9
j_call: TRBJ1-1
clone_size: once

cdr3_nt: TGTGCCAGCAGTAGGGAAGGACAGACCCTACAGCCCCAGCATTTT
cdr3_aa: CASSREGQTLQPQHF
d_call: .
v_call: TRBV6-5
j_call: TRBJ1-5
clone_size: .

cdr3_nt: TGTGCCAGCAGTGAAAGACTGAGAAACACCATATATTTT
cdr3_aa: CASSERLRNTIYF
d_call: .
v_call: TRBV2
j_call: TRBJ1-3
clone_size: .

cdr3_nt: TGTGCCAGCAGTGAAGCGTACAGCTTAGGCACAGATACGCAGTATTTT
cdr3_aa: CASSEAYSLGTDTQYF
d_call: .
v_call: TRBV6-1
j_call: TRBJ2-3
clone_size: .

cdr3_nt: TGTGCCAGCAGTGACTATTACTACGAGCAGTACTTC
cdr3_aa: CASSDYYYEQYF
d_call: .
v_call: TRBV25-1
j_call: TRBJ2-7
clone_size: few

cdr3_nt: TGTGCCAGCAGCTTGGAACAGGGGGCTGGAAACACCATATATTTT
cdr3_aa: CASSLEQGAGNTIYF
d_call: TRBD1
v_call: TRBV5-6
j_call: TRBJ1-3
clone_size: .

cdr3_nt: TGTGCCAGCAGCCCCGACAGATTCTCTGGGGCCAACGTCCTGACTTTC
cdr3_aa: CASSPDRFSGANVLTF
d_call: .
v_call: TRBV5-5
j_call: TRBJ2-6
clone_size: .

cdr3_nt: TGTGCCAGTAGTATAGGACAGGGCTTGTACAATGAGCAGTTCTTC
cdr3_aa: CASSIGQGLYNEQFF
d_call: TRBD1
v_call: TRBV19
j_call: TRBJ2-1
clone_size: .

cdr3_nt: TGTGCCAGCAGCGTAGCTGAGGCGGGGGCTAACTACGAGCAGTACTTC
cdr3_aa: CASSVAEAGANYEQYF
d_call: .
v_call: TRBV9
j_call: TRBJ2-7
clone_size: .

cdr3_nt: TGTGCCAGCAGTTACTCAAAACCGGGACAGGGATATGGCTACACCTTC
cdr3_aa: CASSYSKPGQGYGYTF
d_call: TRBD1
v_call: TRBV6-6
j_call: TRBJ1-2
clone_size: .

cdr3_nt: TGCGCCAGCACCTCTTCCGGTATGAACACTGAAGCTTTCTTT
cdr3_aa: CASTSSGMNTEAFF
d_call: .
v_call: TRBV5-1
j_call: TRBJ1-1
clone_size: .

cdr3_nt: TGTGCCAGCAGTGTCGGGACAGGGAGGCGGGCTTTCTTT
cdr3_aa: CASSVGTGRRAFF
d_call: TRBD1
v_call: TRBV12-3/TRBV12-4
j_call: TRBJ1-1
clone_size: .

cdr3_nt: TGTGCCAGCAAGGGGCAGTACAATGAGCAGTTCTTC
cdr3_aa: CASKGQYNEQFF
d_call: .
v_call: TRBV2
j_call: TRBJ2-1
clone_size: once

cdr3_nt: TGTGCCAGCAGTGAACTAGCGGGGGGGCACAATGAGCAGTTCTTC
cdr3_aa: CASSELAGGHNEQFF
d_call: TRBD2
v_call: TRBV6-1
j_call: TRBJ2-1
clone_size: .

cdr3_nt: TGTGCCAGCAGCACGACGGGAATGGGCTATGGCTACACCTTC
cdr3_aa: CASSTTGMGYGYTF
d_call: .
v_call: TRBV28
j_call: TRBJ1-2
clone_size: .

cdr3_nt: TGTGCCAGCAGTCTAGACCAGGTCGACTACAAGGAGCAGTACTTC
cdr3_aa: CASSLDQVDYKEQYF
d_call: .
v_call: TRBV6-2/TRBV6-3
j_call: TRBJ2-7
clone_size: few

cdr3_nt: TGTGCCAGCAGTTCCGACAGGATCCCCAATCAGCCCCAGCATTTT
cdr3_aa: CASSSDRIPNQPQHF
d_call: .
v_call: TRBV28
j_call: TRBJ1-5
clone_size: .

cdr3_nt: TGTGCCAGCAGTTTTGGGGGGGGCAGTGGGGCCAACGTCCTGACTTTC
cdr3_aa: CASSFGGGSGANVLTF
d_call: .
v_call: TRBV27
j_call: TRBJ2-6
clone_size: .

cdr3_nt: TGCGCCAGCACCCCGGACTGGTCCTACAATGAGCAGTTCTTC
cdr3_aa: CASTPDWSYNEQFF
d_call: .
v_call: TRBV5-1
j_call: TRBJ2-1
clone_size: .

cdr3_nt: TGTGCCAGCAGCTTTTTTCATGGAAGGGCCGGGAGGACTGAAGCTTTCTTT
cdr3_aa: CASSFFHGRAGRTEAFF
d_call: .
v_call: TRBV11-2
j_call: TRBJ1-1
clone_size: .

cdr3_nt: TGTGCCACCAGTGACCGTCGGACAGCTAGGGGAGATACGCAGTATTTT
cdr3_aa: CATSDRRTARGDTQYF
d_call: .
v_call: TRBV24-1
j_call: TRBJ2-3
clone_size: .

cdr3_nt: TGTGCCAGCAGGGCGGCCTTCGGGCCTAGCGGGGGGCTAGAATCCTACGAGCAGTACTTC
cdr3_aa: CASRAAFGPSGGLESYEQYF
d_call: TRBD2
v_call: TRBV2
j_call: TRBJ2-7
clone_size: few

cdr3_nt: TGTGCCAGCACCGATGGGGTAGCGGGGGCCACAGATACGCAGTATTTT
cdr3_aa: CASTDGVAGATDTQYF
d_call: TRBD2
v_call: TRBV9
j_call: TRBJ2-3
clone_size: once

cdr3_nt: TGTGCCAGCCGTTTGAGGGGACAGGGTGGCAATCAGCCCCAGCATTTT
cdr3_aa: CASRLRGQGGNQPQHF
d_call: TRBD1
v_call: TRBV28
j_call: TRBJ1-5
clone_size: once

cdr3_nt: TGTGCCAGCAGTGAAGCTGTGACAGGGATTACAGATACGCAGTATTTT
cdr3_aa: CASSEAVTGITDTQYF
d_call: TRBD1
v_call: TRBV2
j_call: TRBJ2-3
clone_size: .

cdr3_nt: TGTGCCAGCTCACCAAGGCGGGGGGATGAGCAGTTCTTC
cdr3_aa: CASSPRRGDEQFF
d_call: TRBD2
v_call: TRBV18
j_call: TRBJ2-1
clone_size: .

cdr3_nt: TGTGCCAGCAGCCCCGACCCCAGGGAAAGCTACACCTTC
cdr3_aa: CASSPDPRESYTF
d_call: .
v_call: TRBV3-1/TRBV3-2
j_call: TRBJ1-2
clone_size: once

cdr3_nt: TGTGCCAGCAGTTTGACTGTTTATGGCTACACCTTC
cdr3_aa: CASSLTVYGYTF
d_call: .
v_call: TRBV28
j_call: TRBJ1-2
clone_size: .

cdr3_nt: TGTGCCAGCAGCCAACCCCGGGGGAACACTGAAGCTTTCTTT
cdr3_aa: CASSQPRGNTEAFF
d_call: .
v_call: TRBV3-1/TRBV3-2
j_call: TRBJ1-1
clone_size: .

cdr3_nt: TGTGCCAGCAGACGGGGACAGAACACAGATACGCAGTATTTT
cdr3_aa: CASRRGQNTDTQYF
d_call: TRBD1
v_call: TRBV3-1/TRBV3-2
j_call: TRBJ2-3
clone_size: .

cdr3_nt: TGTGCCAGCAGCCCAAGGGACAGACCTAATTCACCCCTCCACTTT
cdr3_aa: CASSPRDRPNSPLHF
d_call: TRBD1
v_call: TRBV5-6
j_call: TRBJ1-6
clone_size: few

cdr3_nt: TGTGCCTGGAACCAGGGGGTATTCTACAATGAGCAGTTCTTC
cdr3_aa: CAWNQGVFYNEQFF
d_call: TRBD1
v_call: TRBV30
j_call: TRBJ2-1
clone_size: .

cdr3_nt: TGCGCCAGCAGCCCCCCAAGGGCGGGGGGCACAGATACGCAGTATTTT
cdr3_aa: CASSPPRAGGTDTQYF
d_call: TRBD2
v_call: TRBV5-1
j_call: TRBJ2-3
clone_size: .

cdr3_nt: TGTGCCAGCAGCCAAGCAGTCGCTGGAAACACCATATATTTT
cdr3_aa: CASSQAVAGNTIYF
d_call: .
v_call: TRBV3-1/TRBV3-2
j_call: TRBJ1-3
clone_size: .

cdr3_nt: TGTGCCAGCAGCTTAGCAATGTCGGGCGAGCAGTACTTC
cdr3_aa: CASSLAMSGEQYF
d_call: .
v_call: TRBV7-9
j_call: TRBJ2-7
clone_size: .

cdr3_nt: TGTGCCACCGGGTGGGACAGAAACGGGAATGAGCAGTTCTTC
cdr3_aa: CATGWDRNGNEQFF
d_call: TRBD1
v_call: TRBV24-1
j_call: TRBJ2-1
clone_size: .

cdr3_nt: TGTGCCAGCAGCGCTAGACAGGGAAGGTGGGAGACCCAGTACTTC
cdr3_aa: CASSARQGRWETQYF
d_call: TRBD1
v_call: TRBV13
j_call: TRBJ2-5
clone_size: .

cdr3_nt: TGTGCCACCAGTTTATCCGGGACAGGGGCTACAGATACGCAGTATTTT
cdr3_aa: CATSLSGTGATDTQYF
d_call: TRBD1
v_call: TRBV24-1
j_call: TRBJ2-3
clone_size: .

cdr3_nt: TGTGCCAGCTCCCCAGGGGGGGGGCTTACGTCCTACAATGAGCAGTTCTTC
cdr3_aa: CASSPGGGLTSYNEQFF
d_call: .
v_call: TRBV18
j_call: TRBJ2-1
clone_size: few

cdr3_nt: TGCGCCAGCAGCCACCTGGGACATAGCTATGGCTACACCTTC
cdr3_aa: CASSHLGHSYGYTF
d_call: .
v_call: TRBV4-1
j_call: TRBJ1-2
clone_size: .

cdr3_nt: TGTGCCACCAGCAGAGATGACAGGGATGGTCAGCCCCAGCATTTT
cdr3_aa: CATSRDDRDGQPQHF
d_call: TRBD1
v_call: TRBV15
j_call: TRBJ1-5
clone_size: .

cdr3_nt: TGTGCCAGCAGAGGCTACAGCTCTGGAAACACCATATATTTT
cdr3_aa: CASRGYSSGNTIYF
d_call: .
v_call: TRBV2
j_call: TRBJ1-3
clone_size: .

cdr3_nt: TGTGCCAGCAGCCCAACGCCGCGCCCAGAGACCCAGTACTTC
cdr3_aa: CASSPTPRPETQYF
d_call: .
v_call: TRBV11-2
j_call: TRBJ2-5
clone_size: .

cdr3_nt: TGTGCCAGCAGTGGGGACAGGGGCCCGTACAATGAGCAGTTCTTC
cdr3_aa: CASSGDRGPYNEQFF
d_call: TRBD1
v_call: TRBV2
j_call: TRBJ2-1
clone_size: .

cdr3_nt: TGCGCCAGCAGCTTACTACCTCCGGGACAGGGGGCCTGGGAGCAGTACTTC
cdr3_aa: CASSLLPPGQGAWEQYF
d_call: TRBD1
v_call: TRBV5-1
j_call: TRBJ2-7
clone_size: .

cdr3_nt: TGTGCCAGCAGCCCTTTAAGGACAGGGTCAACCTTC
cdr3_aa: CASSPLRTGSTF
d_call: TRBD1
v_call: TRBV2
j_call: TRBJ1-2
clone_size: .

cdr3_nt: TGTGCCAGTAGTCGGGACAGGGGATATTCACCCCTCCACTTT
cdr3_aa: CASSRDRGYSPLHF
d_call: TRBD1
v_call: TRBV19
j_call: TRBJ1-6
clone_size: .

cdr3_nt: TGTGCCAGCAGCCAAGATGCGACAGGGTGGCCCCAGCATTTT
cdr3_aa: CASSQDATGWPQHF
d_call: TRBD1
v_call: TRBV14
j_call: TRBJ1-5
clone_size: .